The rows below give T cell receptor beta chains drawn from one sample of a study of long-term antiretroviral therapy in people with HIV. This table comes from immunoSEQ multiplex PCR, and its TCRdb copy is limited to in-frame clones, with some not included. The table includes around 33,000 clones, 83% detected once. The material was unsorted PBMCs, obtained 0.4 years before starting antiretroviral therapy. The receptors here all came from a man aged 18 to 30 with HIV. Each CDR3 is given with its conserved first and last residue. A D gene is named only where the DNA matches it firmly. Part of the rows lack a size; the others show once, few, many or a class for expanded clones.

D,J,V,size,CDR3,DNA
TRBD2,TRBJ2-5,TRBV11-2,-,CASSLVSGGGETQYF,TGTGCCAGCAGCTTAGTTAGCGGGGGCGGGGAGACCCAGTACTTC
-,TRBJ1-6,TRBV4-1,few,CASSRLPAARNSPLHF,TGCGCCAGCAGCCGCCTCCCCGCAGCCCGTAATTCACCCCTCCACTTT
TRBD2,TRBJ2-3,TRBV30,-,CAWSLTSGVTGAQYF,TGTGCCTGGAGTTTGACTAGCGGGGTGACAGGGGCGCAGTATTTT
-,TRBJ1-2,TRBV6-1,-,CASRSAIDYGYTF,TGTGCCAGCAGGTCCGCAATTGACTATGGCTACACCTTC
-,TRBJ2-4,TRBV9,-,CASSHSRGEAKNIQYF,TGTGCCAGCAGCCATTCTAGGGGAGAAGCCAAAAACATTCAGTACTTC
-,TRBJ2-7,TRBV6-6,-,CASSYEVTYEQYF,TGTGCCAGCAGTTACGAGGTGACCTACGAGCAGTACTTC
-,TRBJ2-7,TRBV6-5,once,CASSEADGYEQYF,TGTGCCAGCAGTGAGGCCGATGGCTACGAGCAGTACTTC
-,TRBJ2-7,TRBV11-2,-,CASSLGWSSYEQYF,TGTGCCAGCAGCTTAGGTTGGAGCTCCTACGAGCAGTACTTC
-,TRBJ2-5,TRBV5-5,-,CASSQGLTETQYF,TGTGCCAGCAGCCAGGGCCTTACAGAGACCCAGTACTTC
TRBD2,TRBJ2-3,TRBV7-3,-,CASSSGLAGDTQYF,TGTGCCAGCAGCTCCGGACTAGCGGGGGATACGCAGTATTTT
-,TRBJ2-7,TRBV5-4,-,CASSLADYSYEQYF,TGTGCCAGCAGCTTGGCAGATTACTCCTACGAGCAGTACTTC
-,TRBJ2-7,TRBV25-1,-,CASSELGGGYEQYF,TGTGCCAGCAGTGAACTGGGGGGAGGCTACGAGCAGTACTTC
-,TRBJ1-2,TRBV18,few,CASSLLGNYGYTF,TGTGCCAGCTCCCTCCTTGGCAACTATGGCTACACCTTC
-,TRBJ2-7,TRBV5-6,-,CASSRNDGYEQYF,TGTGCCAGCAGCCGAAACGATGGCTACGAGCAGTACTTC
-,TRBJ1-6,TRBV6-6,-,CASSYQMDSPLHF,TGTGCCAGCAGTTACCAAATGGATTCACCCCTCCACTTT
-,TRBJ1-3,TRBV11-2,-,CASSLGYGNTIYF,TGTGCCAGCAGCTTAGGCTACGGAAACACCATATATTTT
-,TRBJ2-2,TRBV27,few,CASSSRSTGELFF,TGTGCCAGCAGTTCACGCTCCACCGGGGAGCTGTTTTTT
-,TRBJ1-6,TRBV10-2,-,CASRDPGSYNSPLHF,TGCGCCAGCAGGGACCCGGGCTCCTATAATTCACCCCTCCACTTT
TRBD2,TRBJ2-1,TRBV4-3,once,CASSQLAGGINEQFF,TGCGCCAGCAGTCAACTAGCGGGAGGCATCAATGAGCAGTTCTTC
TRBD1,TRBJ2-2,TRBV4-3,-,CASSQAYRGRYTGELFF,TGCGCCAGCAGCCAAGCCTACAGGGGGAGGTACACCGGGGAGCTGTTTTTT
-,TRBJ1-5,TRBV10-3,-,CAISVVEGSRGPQHF,TGTGCCATCAGTGTCGTCGAGGGCAGTCGCGGGCCCCAGCATTTT
-,TRBJ2-7,TRBV4-1,-,CASSQLVGTPGTEQYF,TGCGCCAGCAGCCAACTAGTAGGGACCCCAGGGACCGAGCAGTACTTC
-,TRBJ2-5,TRBV28,-,CASSFEYKMEETQYF,TGTGCCAGCAGTTTTGAGTACAAGATGGAAGAGACCCAGTACTTC
TRBD1,TRBJ1-2,TRBV18,-,CASSPNALPGQLYGYTF,TGTGCCAGCTCTCCAAACGCTTTACCGGGACAGCTCTATGGCTACACCTTC
-,TRBJ1-4,TRBV6-1,-,CASSERGGWTEKLFF,TGTGCCAGCAGCGAACGCGGGGGTTGGACTGAAAAACTGTTTTTT
TRBD1,TRBJ2-4,TRBV15,few,CSTSAGQGKNIQYF,TGTTCCACCAGCGCGGGACAGGGAAAAAACATTCAGTACTTC
-,TRBJ1-4,TRBV18,-,CASSPDSGTDEKLFF,TGTGCCAGCTCACCAGACTCCGGGACGGATGAAAAACTGTTTTTT
TRBD1,TRBJ2-3,TRBV4-1,-,CASSLPRGTGGTDTQYF,TGCGCCAGCAGCCTACCTCGGGGGACAGGGGGAACAGATACGCAGTATTTT
TRBD1,TRBJ2-2,TRBV4-3,-,CASSRRLQGRANTGELFF,TGCGCCAGCAGCCGCCGCTTACAGGGGCGGGCGAACACCGGGGAGCTGTTTTTT
TRBD2,TRBJ2-5,TRBV7-9,-,CASSLTGLAGGQETQYF,TGTGCCAGCAGCTTAACTGGACTAGCGGGAGGCCAAGAGACCCAGTACTTC
-,TRBJ1-5,TRBV10-3,-,CAISSQVNQPRHF,TGTGCCATCAGTTCACAGGTTAATCAGCCCCGGCATTTT
TRBD1,TRBJ2-7,TRBV27,few,CASSNSGQGYEQYF,TGTGCCAGCAGCAACTCCGGACAGGGATACGAGCAGTACTTC
-,TRBJ1-2,TRBV5-6,-,CASTLLIFVDGYTF,TGTGCCAGCACCCTACTGATCTTTGTTGATGGCTACACCTTC
TRBD2,TRBJ2-7,TRBV19,-,CASRYSGGAREQYF,TGTGCCAGTAGATACAGCGGGGGGGCGCGCGAGCAGTACTTC
-,TRBJ2-1,TRBV7-3,-,CASSLTPIRTPEQFF,TGTGCCAGCAGCTTAACGCCTATACGGACGCCTGAGCAGTTCTTC
-,TRBJ1-5,TRBV2,-,CASSESRAVLSNQPQHF,TGTGCCAGCAGTGAGAGTCGGGCAGTTCTTAGCAATCAGCCCCAGCATTTT
-,TRBJ2-6,TRBV7-3,-,CASSWMGQSTEGSGANVLTF,TGTGCCAGCAGCTGGATGGGACAGTCCACGGAGGGCTCTGGGGCCAACGTCCTGACTTTC
TRBD1,TRBJ1-5,TRBV4-1,-,CASSQTPSGTGNHQPQHF,TGCGCCAGCAGCCAAACCCCTAGCGGGACAGGTAACCATCAGCCCCAGCATTTT
-,TRBJ2-7,TRBV15,-,CATSRAGNEQYF,TGTGCCACCAGCAGAGCCGGGAACGAGCAGTACTTC
-,TRBJ1-5,TRBV30,-,CAWSVEGHINQPQHF,TGTGCCTGGAGTGTCGAGGGACATATCAATCAGCCCCAGCATTTT
-,TRBJ1-6,TRBV7-9,-,CASSLDNSPLHF,TGTGCCAGCAGCTTAGATAATTCACCCCTCCACTTT
-,TRBJ2-3,TRBV4-1,-,CASSPGPSRDTQYF,TGCGCCAGCAGCCCAGGACCGAGCCGGGATACGCAGTATTTT
TRBD2,TRBJ2-7,TRBV11-2,once,CASSTPRGGQGTPYEQYF,TGTGCCAGCAGCACTCCCCGGGGGGGGCAGGGGACCCCCTACGAGCAGTACTTC
-,TRBJ2-7,TRBV9,-,CASSVGNDVVEQYF,TGTGCCAGCAGCGTAGGTAATGATGTCGTCGAGCAGTACTTC
-,TRBJ1-4,TRBV7-7,once,CASSLTRNEKLFF,TGTGCTAGCAGCTTAACACGGAATGAAAAACTGTTTTTT
TRBD1,TRBJ1-5,TRBV4-2,-,CASSPNRQGAGPQHF,TGTGCCAGCAGCCCAAATAGACAGGGGGCCGGGCCCCAGCATTTT
-,TRBJ2-1,TRBV18,-,CASSPKGGRPDNEQFF,TGTGCCAGCTCACCCAAGGGGGGGAGGCCCGACAATGAGCAGTTCTTC
TRBD1,TRBJ2-7,TRBV6-1,-,CASMRVRGPYEQYF,TGTGCCAGCATGAGGGTCAGGGGGCCCTACGAGCAGTACTTC
-,TRBJ2-7,TRBV7-6,-,CASSLGPSYEQYF,TGTGCCAGCAGCTTGGGACCCAGCTACGAGCAGTACTTC
-,TRBJ1-1,TRBV6-1,-,CASSPQRGIDTEAFF,TGTGCCAGCAGTCCCCAGCGAGGGATTGACACTGAAGCTTTCTTT
-,TRBJ2-1,TRBV27,-,CASSPNIAGLGNEQFF,TGTGCCAGCAGTCCCAACATCGCAGGGTTGGGCAATGAGCAGTTCTTC
-,TRBJ2-7,TRBV19,-,CASSAVLGEYEQYF,TGTGCCAGTAGCGCTGTCTTGGGAGAATACGAGCAGTACTTC
-,TRBJ2-7,TRBV7-8,-,CASSLGGVSHEQYF,TGTGCCAGCAGCTTAGGGGGAGTCAGCCACGAGCAGTACTTC
-,TRBJ2-3,TRBV27,-,CASSTPAVRGRTQYF,TGTGCCAGCAGTACGCCCGCGGTCCGGGGCAGGACGCAGTATTTT
-,TRBJ2-5,TRBV7-2,-,CASSLVLGGAEETQYF,TGTGCCAGCAGCTTAGTTCTCGGTGGCGCGGAAGAGACCCAGTACTTC